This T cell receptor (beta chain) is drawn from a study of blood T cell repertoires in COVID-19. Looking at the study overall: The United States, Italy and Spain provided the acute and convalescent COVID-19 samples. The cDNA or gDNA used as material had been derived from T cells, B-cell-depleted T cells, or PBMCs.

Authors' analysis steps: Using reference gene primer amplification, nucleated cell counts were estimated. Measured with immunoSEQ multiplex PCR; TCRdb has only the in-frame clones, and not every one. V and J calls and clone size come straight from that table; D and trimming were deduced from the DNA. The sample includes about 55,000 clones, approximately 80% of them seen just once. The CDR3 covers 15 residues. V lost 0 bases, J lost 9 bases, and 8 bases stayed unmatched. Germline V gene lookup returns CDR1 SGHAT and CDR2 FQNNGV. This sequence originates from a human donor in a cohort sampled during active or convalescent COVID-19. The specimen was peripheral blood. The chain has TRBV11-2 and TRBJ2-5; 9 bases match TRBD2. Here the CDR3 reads CASSLDGLAGPAQYF. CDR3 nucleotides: TGTGCCAGCAGCTTAGATGGCCTAGCGGGGCCGGCCCAGTACTTC.